This T cell receptor (beta chain) was profiled in a study of T cell clones after liver transplantation. The overall study: Subjects received no induction therapy and standard immunosuppression until randomization at 12-24 months post-transplant. Timepoints were pre-transplant, pre-withdrawal, and after withdrawal was completed or failed.

The CDR3 has 13 residues. After removal of 5 bases from V and 3 bases from J, the junction contained 4 bases not matched to a gene. Germline CDR1 is MNHEY and CDR2 is SMNVEV (reference sequence). This clone was counted between two and nine times. The sample holds other DNA sequences that translate to the same CDR3. TCRdb's copy holds only in-frame clones and misses some; the assay was immunoSEQ multiplex PCR. The data contain under 35,000 clones, around 94% of them singletons. The source of this sequence is a human patient who received a liver transplant. The graft donor may have given rise to some T cells. This chain links TRBV27 with TRBJ2-7; 7 nucleotides agree with TRBD1. The sequencing used CD8+ T cells from blood, collected 12 months after liver transplant. The CDR3 coding sequence is TGTGCCAGCAGTCCGGGACAGAGCTACGAGCAGTACTTC. Its translation is CASSPGQSYEQYF.